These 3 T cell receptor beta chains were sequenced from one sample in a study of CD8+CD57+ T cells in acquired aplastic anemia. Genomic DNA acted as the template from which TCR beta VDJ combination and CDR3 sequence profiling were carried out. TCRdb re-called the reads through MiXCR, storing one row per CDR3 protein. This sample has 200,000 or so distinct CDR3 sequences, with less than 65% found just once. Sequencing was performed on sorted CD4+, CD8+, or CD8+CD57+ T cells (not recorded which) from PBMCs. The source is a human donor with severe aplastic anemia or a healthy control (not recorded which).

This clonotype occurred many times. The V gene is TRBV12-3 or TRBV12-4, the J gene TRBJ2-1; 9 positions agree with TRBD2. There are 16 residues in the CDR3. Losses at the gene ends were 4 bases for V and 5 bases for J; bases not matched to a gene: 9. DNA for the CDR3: TGTGCCAGCAGTTCGGGACTAGCCTACCTTCACAATGAGCAGTTCTTC. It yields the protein CASSSGLAYLHNEQFF.

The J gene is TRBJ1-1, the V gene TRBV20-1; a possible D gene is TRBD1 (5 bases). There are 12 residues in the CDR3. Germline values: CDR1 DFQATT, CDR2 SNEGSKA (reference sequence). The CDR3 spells CRAGPIGAEAFF. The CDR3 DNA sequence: TGCAGAGCTGGACCCATAGGGGCTGAAGCTTTCTTT.

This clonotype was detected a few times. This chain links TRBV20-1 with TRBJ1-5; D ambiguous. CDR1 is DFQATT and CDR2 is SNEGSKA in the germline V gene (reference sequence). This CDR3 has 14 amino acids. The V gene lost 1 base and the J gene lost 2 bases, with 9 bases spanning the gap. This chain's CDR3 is CSARALAGNQPQHF. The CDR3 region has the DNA TGCAGTGCTAGAGCGTTGGCGGGCAATCAGCCCCAGCATTTT.